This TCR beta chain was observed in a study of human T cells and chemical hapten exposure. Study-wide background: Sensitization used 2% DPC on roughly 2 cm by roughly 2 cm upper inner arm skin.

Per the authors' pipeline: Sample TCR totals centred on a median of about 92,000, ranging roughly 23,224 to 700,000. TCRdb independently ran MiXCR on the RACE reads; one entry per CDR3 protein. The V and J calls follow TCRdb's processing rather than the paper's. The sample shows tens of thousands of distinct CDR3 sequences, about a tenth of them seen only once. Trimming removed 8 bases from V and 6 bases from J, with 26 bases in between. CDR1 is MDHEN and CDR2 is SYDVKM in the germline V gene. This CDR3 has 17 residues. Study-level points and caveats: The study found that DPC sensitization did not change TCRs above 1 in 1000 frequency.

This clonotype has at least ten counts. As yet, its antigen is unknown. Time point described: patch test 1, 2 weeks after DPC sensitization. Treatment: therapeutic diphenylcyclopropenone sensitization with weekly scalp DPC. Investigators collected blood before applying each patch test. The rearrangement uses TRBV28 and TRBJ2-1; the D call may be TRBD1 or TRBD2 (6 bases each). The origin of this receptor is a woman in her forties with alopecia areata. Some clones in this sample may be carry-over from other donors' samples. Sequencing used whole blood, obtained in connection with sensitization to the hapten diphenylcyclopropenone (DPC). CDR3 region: CASPPGNRGPALNEQFF. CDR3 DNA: TGTGCCAGCCCCCCTGGGAATCGGGGGCCGGCCCTCAATGAGCAGTTCTTC.